A single sample gave rise to the 27 T cell receptor beta chains below, sequenced in a study of a mutant IDH1 vaccine in newly diagnosed glioma. The antigens for these receptors are not known. Profiled with immunoSEQ multiplex PCR; TCRdb holds only in-frame clones, not every one. Among some 50,000 clones listed, roughly 83% were seen once. Time point: week 47, end of study. The study gave 300 ug of mutant IDH1 20-mer peptide per vaccine dose, with topical imiquimod. Sample: PBMCs, taken from a glioma patient whose treatment included an IDH1 peptide vaccine. These receptors originate from a woman between 25 and 40 years old with glioma. Some clones in this sample may be carry-over from other donors' samples.

This clone was counted only a few times. J is TRBJ1-1 and V is TRBV9; no clear D. The CDR3 is made up of 13 amino acids. Germline-derived CDR1 and CDR2 are SGDLS and YYNGEE. The ends were cut back, 4 bases at V and 6 bases at J, with 13 bases in the middle. The CDR3 DNA reads TGTGCCAGCAGCCCCTACGGTGGCTCTGAAGCTTTCTTT. Translated, it gives CASSPYGGSEAFF. Variable domain in full (rest from reference TRBV9 and TRBJ1-1): DSGVTQTPKHLITATGQRVTLRCSPRSGDLSVYWYQQSLDQGLQFLIQYYNGEERAKGNILERFSAQQFPDLHSELNLSSLELGDSALYFCASSPYGGSEAFFGQGTRLTVV.

J is TRBJ2-1 and V is TRBV14; weak D call: TRBD2 (5 bases). There are 16 residues in the CDR3. CDR1 and CDR2 (germline): SGHDN, FVKESK. With 4 bases removed from V and 9 bases from J, the gap between germline ends came to 22 bases. The CDR3 nucleotides read TGTGCCAGCAGCCCCGGTCCCAGAGGGCCCTACGGTGAGCAGTTCTTC. Protein sequence: CASSPGPRGPYGEQFF.

This chain links TRBV6-5 with TRBJ1-2; 9 bases are shared with TRBD1. J gave up 7 bases and V 5 bases, and 8 bases lay outside the gene matches. The length of the CDR3 is 14 residues. In germline, CDR1 is MNHEY, CDR2 SVGAGI. The CDR3, as DNA: TGTGCCAGCAGTCGGACAGGGGTGGAAGGTGGCTACACCTTC. Translation: CASSRTGVEGGYTF.

With regard to this clone: One end of the junction varies from germline; a read error may be responsible. The chain combines TRBV11-2 with TRBJ2-3, with TRBD2 matching over 12 bases. Germline V CDR1 and CDR2: SGHAT, FQNNGV. The CDR3 totals 12 residues. The DNA of the CDR3 is TGTGCCAGCAGCTTAGGACTAGCGGGAGCGGATTTT. It specifies CASSLGLAGADF.

The V gene is TRBV18, the J gene TRBJ1-1; 10 nucleotides agree with TRBD1. The CDR3 runs 14 residues. Germline CDR1 is KGHSH and CDR2 is LQKENI. The ends lost 4 bases at V and 3 bases at J; junction bases unmatched: 2. DNA of the CDR3: TGTGCCAGCTCACGCGGACAGGGGGACACTGAAGCTTTCTTT. It specifies CASSRGQGDTEAFF.

This chain links TRBV18 with TRBJ2-5; maybe TRBD2 (5 bases). This CDR3 has 15 residues. The V gene's germline CDR1 is KGHSH and CDR2 LQKENI. The V end lost 5 bases, the J end lost 4 bases, and 17 bases lay between the germline ends. The CDR3 reads CASSTREVELETQYF. In DNA, the CDR3 is TGTGCCAGCTCAACCCGGGAAGTGGAGTTAGAGACCCAGTACTTC.

Judged by abundance, this clone is medium-sized. V is TRBV19 and J is TRBJ1-4; D call uncertain. Trimming left V 6 bases short and J 4 bases short, with 18 bases between. The CDR3 spans 16 residues. CDR1 LNHDA and CDR2 SQIVND come from the germline V gene (reference sequence). CDR3 loop: CASSLRPAVLNEKLFF. The CDR3 DNA is TGTGCCAGTAGCCTACGGCCTGCTGTCCTTAATGAAAAACTGTTTTTT.

V usage is TRBV7-2 and J usage is TRBJ2-7; D might be TRBD1 (5 bases). Germline CDR1 and CDR2: SGHTA and FQGNSA. Between the trimmed V and J ends, which lost 8 bases and 0 bases, there was a span of 20 bases. The CDR3 runs 16 residues. The CDR3, as DNA: TGTGCCAGCGACAGAGATCCGACTTTTTCCTCCTACGAGCAGTACTTC. Translation gives CASDRDPTFSSYEQYF. The full variable domain, its missing parts supplied by reference TRBV7-2 and TRBJ2-7, is GAGVSQSPSNKVTEKGKDVELRCDPISGHTALYWYRQSLGQGLEFLIYFQGNSAPDKSGLPSDRFSAERTGGSVSTLTIQRTQQEDSAVYLCASDRDPTFSSYEQYFGPGTRLTVT.

This clone was counted a few times. The genes are TRBV28 and TRBJ2-7; maybe TRBD2 (5 bases). The V end lost 8 bases, the J end lost 3 bases, and 5 bases lay between the germline ends. Germline V gene lookup returns CDR1 MDHEN and CDR2 SYDVKM. The CDR3 has 10 amino acids. CDR3 coding DNA: TGTGCCAGCGGAGGCTACGAGCAGTACTTC. As protein: CASGGYEQYF.

This clone was observed once. The chain recombines TRBV10-3 with TRBJ2-4; the D gene is possibly TRBD2 (6 bases). Germline V CDR1 and CDR2: ENHRY, SYGVKD. Trimming stripped 5 bases from V and 1 base from J, with 12 bases between. CDR3 length: 15 residues. For the CDR3, the DNA is TGTGCCATCAGTCAGGGACTGGGGGCCAAAAACATTCAGTACTTC. Translation: CAISQGLGAKNIQYF.

The chain joins TRBV7-8 to TRBJ2-7, with 9 bases lining up with TRBD2. V was pared by 3 bases and J by 0 bases, with 0 bases of the junction left unmatched. This CDR3 has 14 residues. The germline CDR1 and CDR2 sequences are SGHVS and FQNEAQ. The CDR3 DNA reads as TGTGCCAGCAGCTTTAGCGGGAGCTCCTACGAGCAGTACTTC. Translating it yields CASSFSGSSYEQYF.

The chain combines TRBV5-6 with TRBJ1-1; D unresolved. Germline-derived CDR1 and CDR2 are SGHDT and YYEEEE. V was shortened by 1 base and J by 8 bases, with 12 bases between the two germline ends. The CDR3 sequence is 13 residues long. The CDR3: CASSLRGGSEAFF. For the CDR3, the DNA is TGTGCCAGCAGCTTGCGAGGAGGTTCCGAAGCTTTCTTT.

This clone was seen a few times. The gene calls are TRBV6-1 and TRBJ2-7, with TRBD2 matching over 7 bases. Germline CDR1 MNHNS, CDR2 SASEGT. This CDR3 spans 13 amino acids. The V gene end was trimmed by 4 bases and the J gene end by 6 bases; junction bases not matched to a gene: 6. The CDR3 region has the DNA TGTGCCAGCAGTGCTGCGGGGAGGGGCGAGCAGTACTTC. Protein sequence: CASSAAGRGEQYF.

This clone was counted a few times. The rearrangement joins TRBV27 to TRBJ2-1; D unclear. V was clipped by 2 bases and J by 6 bases, with 2 bases between them. The CDR3 runs to 11 residues. The germline V gene has CDR1 MNHEY and CDR2 SMNVEV (reference sequence). CDR3 in DNA: TGTGCCAGCAGTTTAGGCAATGAGCAGTTCTTC. It codes for CASSLGNEQFF.

This chain uses TRBV7-8 with TRBJ2-7; TRBD1 agrees at 7 bases. V dropped 7 bases and J dropped 6; count of bases not matched to a gene: 15. Germline V lookup: CDR1 SGHVS, CDR2 FQNEAQ. The CDR3 is made up of 15 amino acids. The CDR3 coding sequence is TGTGCCAGCACCCGCCGCGACAGGGAAGGTGGCGAGCAGTACTTC. The encoded protein is CASTRRDREGGEQYF.

This sequence joins TRBV27 and TRBJ2-2, with a weak D call TRBD2 (6 bases). Germline values: CDR1 MNHEY, CDR2 SMNVEV (reference sequence). Trimming pared 6 bases from V and 0 bases from J, leaving 11 bases between. CDR3 length equals 15 residues. CDR3 sequence reads: CASRRGTTNTGELFF. For the CDR3, the DNA is TGTGCCAGCAGACGGGGGACCACGAACACCGGGGAGCTGTTTTTT.

This clone was counted only a few times. The rearrangement uses TRBV2 and TRBJ1-4, with D possibly matching TRBD1 (5 bases). The germline V gene encodes CDR1 SNHLY and CDR2 FYNNEI. This CDR3 is built from 16 residues. Trimming took off 3 bases at V and 3 bases at J, with 14 bases between the two ends. The CDR3, as DNA: TGTGCCAGCAGTGAGGGAGGGGTCGGGGCTAATGAAAAACTGTTTTTT. Protein product: CASSEGGVGANEKLFF.

This clone was picked up one time. The CDR3 here is CASSLYPVEGYGYTF. The CDR3 nucleotides read TGTGCCAGCAGCTTGTATCCAGTCGAGGGCTATGGCTACACCTTC. This chain joins TRBV5-8 and TRBJ1-2; D not certain. There are 15 residues in the CDR3. V lost 1 base and J lost 4, with 14 bases in between. CDR1 SGHTS and CDR2 YDEGEE come from the germline V gene.

The chain combines TRBV29-1 with TRBJ1-4; TRBD1 is a possible D gene (5 bases). V lost 8 bases to trimming and J lost 9 bases, with 13 bases between them. The CDR3 extends over 11 amino acids. Germline lookup yields CDR1 SQVTM and CDR2 ANQGSEA. CDR3 residues: CSSRSGQKLFF. The CDR3 DNA reads TGCAGCTCCCGGTCAGGGCAAAAACTGTTTTTT. Full variable domain (outside the CDR3, taken from reference TRBV29-1 and TRBJ1-4): SAVISQKPSRDICQRGTSLTIQCQVDSQVTMMFWYRQQPGQSLTLIATANQGSEATYESGFVIDKFPISRPNLTFSTLTVSNMSPEDSSIYLCSSRSGQKLFFGSGTQLSVL.

Concerning this clone itself: At one end, the junction sequence differs from germline, possibly due to a read error. The V and J genes are TRBV7-7 and TRBJ2-1; D is uncertain. The CDR3 is made up of 13 amino acids. The germline V gene has CDR1 SSHAT and CDR2 FNYEAQ (reference sequence). CDR3 sequence: CASSFGPYNEQFF. The CDR3, as DNA: TGTGCTAGCAGCTTCGGACCATACAATGAGCAGTTCTTC.

This chain connects TRBV6-6 to TRBJ1-1; TRBD1 is a possible D gene (5 bases). CDR1 is MNHNY and CDR2 is SVGAGI in the germline V gene (reference sequence). V lost 2 bases, J lost 0 bases, and 10 bases lay in between. CDR3 length: 15 residues. Here the CDR3 reads CASSYEQALNTEAFF. For the CDR3, the DNA is TGTGCCAGCAGTTACGAACAGGCCTTGAACACTGAAGCTTTCTTT.

This sequence joins TRBV19 and TRBJ1-5, with D tentatively TRBD1 (5 bases). The V and J ends lost 3 bases and 4 bases respectively, with 16 bases between them. Germline V gene sequence: CDR1 LNHDA, CDR2 SQIVND (reference sequence). The CDR3 covers 16 residues. This CDR3 reads CASSIWGRATNQPQHF. The CDR3 nucleotides read TGTGCCAGTAGTATTTGGGGCAGGGCGACAAATCAGCCCCAGCATTTT.

J is TRBJ1-2 and V is TRBV6-5; a weak D match, TRBD1 (5 bases). V was clipped by 0 bases and J by 7 bases, with 12 bases between them. This CDR3 region has 14 residues. Germline CDR1 MNHEY, CDR2 SVGAGI. This chain's CDR3 is CASSYSEGPGGYTF. CDR3 nucleotides: TGTGCCAGCAGTTACTCGGAGGGGCCGGGTGGCTACACCTTC.

The chain joins TRBV2 to TRBJ1-4, with 7 bases identical to TRBD1. The CDR3 sequence is 15 residues long. V shed 4 bases, J shed 8 bases, and the junction held 10 bases outside the gene matches. Germline CDR1 SNHLY, CDR2 FYNNEI. The CDR3 is CASSGEGAEGEKLFF. In DNA, the CDR3 is TGTGCCAGCAGTGGGGAGGGGGCAGAAGGAGAAAAACTGTTTTTT.

This clone showed up just a few times. V and J are TRBV4-1 and TRBJ1-1; D is unresolved. Germline CDR1 reads MGHRA; CDR2 reads YSYEKL. The CDR3 spans 13 residues. V was trimmed by 5 bases and J by 4 bases, leaving 11 bases between them. CDR3 in DNA: TGCGCCAGCAGCGTCCGAAGCGGCACTGAAGCTTTCTTT. It specifies CASSVRSGTEAFF.

In its sample, this clone was seen once. The V call is TRBV5-6, the J call TRBJ1-1, with no clear D. The CDR3 covers 15 residues. With 1 base removed from V and 3 bases from J, the gap between germline ends came to 13 bases. From germline, CDR1 is SGHDT and CDR2 YYEEEE. CDR3 in amino acids: CASSLRRTTDTEAFF. The CDR3 DNA follows: TGTGCCAGCAGCTTGCGTAGGACGACGGACACTGAAGCTTTCTTT.

The V gene is TRBV5-1, the J gene TRBJ1-1; D is perhaps TRBD1 (6 bases). Per germline, CDR1 SGHRS and CDR2 YFSETQ. The CDR3 loop spans 15 amino acids. The V gene lost 1 base and the J gene lost 5 bases, with 15 bases spanning the gap. The CDR3 spells CASSLSSTGTTEAFF. The CDR3 DNA is TGCGCCAGCAGCTTGAGTAGCACAGGGACTACTGAAGCTTTCTTT.